The 26 T cell receptor beta chains given below trace back to one sample, sequenced in a study of CD8+CD57+ T cells in acquired aplastic anemia. Patients who underwent sequencing had shown CD8+CD57+ cell expansion by flow cytometry. Genomic DNA was employed as the template in profiling TCR beta VDJ and CDR3. TCRdb reprocessed the reads with MiXCR, giving one entry per CDR3 protein. Altogether approximately 220,000 distinct CDR3 sequences are present, 47% being singletons, with the ten largest covering approximately 7.8%. The material sequenced was sorted CD4+, CD8+, or CD8+CD57+ T cells (not recorded which) from PBMCs. The source is a human donor with aplastic anemia.

Of note for this clonotype: One base away lies a much larger clone, so this may be a sequencing read error. The chain employs TRBV25-1 and TRBJ1-1, with TRBD1 matching 12 bases. Germline V gives CDR1 MGHDK, CDR2 SYGVNS. V lost 6 bases, J lost 10 bases, and 18 bases stayed unmatched. There are 17 residues in the CDR3. CDR3 in DNA: TGTGCCAGCAGCCCGGTTGGGGACAGGGGGCTCGGATCTGGAGCTTTCTTT. Translation: CASSPVGDRGLGSGAFF.

Of note for this clonotype: A junction boundary mismatches the germline segment, possibly from a read error. The chain has TRBV7-9 and TRBJ2-1, with D perhaps given as TRBD1 or TRBD2 (5 bases each). Looked up from germline, CDR1 is SEHNR and CDR2 is FQNEAQ (reference sequence). There are 15 residues in the CDR3. The CDR3 is CASSLPGRTTNEQFF. The CDR3 DNA reads as TGCGCCAGCAGCTTGCCGGGACGCACAACTAATGAGCAGTTCTTC. The variable domain in full, with the rest retrieved from reference TRBV7-9 and TRBJ2-1, is DTGVSQNPRHKITKRGQNVTFRCDPISEHNRLYWYRQTLGQGPEFLTYFQNEAQLEKSRLLSDRFSAERPKGSFSTLEIQRTEQGDSAMYLCASSLPGRTTNEQFFGPGTRLTVL.

This sequence joins TRBV2 and TRBJ2-5, with 8 bases identical to TRBD1. CDR1 and CDR2 from the germline V gene are SNHLY and FYNNEI. This CDR3 region has 11 residues. V dropped 5 bases and J dropped 7; count of bases not matched to a gene: 0. CDR3 sequence reads: CASSTGGTQYF. CDR3 bases: TGTGCCAGCAGTACAGGGGGGACCCAGTACTTC.

This chain links TRBV25-1 with TRBJ2-1; TRBD1 is a possible D gene (6 bases). This CDR3 comprises 13 residues. From germline, CDR1 is MGHDK and CDR2 SYGVNS. V was pared by 2 bases and J by 9 bases, with 11 bases between. CDR3 bases: TGTGCCAGCAGTGAAGAACAGGGTACTGAGCAGTTCTTC. Translation: CASSEEQGTEQFF.

Notes on this clonotype: A much bigger clone sits one base away, suggesting this may be a read error. The V gene is TRBV6-6, the J gene TRBJ2-1, with a possible D match to TRBD1 (6 bases). Trimming cost V 6 bases and J 10 bases, with 19 bases left between them. Germline V gene lookup returns CDR1 MNHNY and CDR2 SVGAGI (reference sequence). The CDR3 consists of 14 residues. CDR3 sequence: CASRYQGQTYEQFF. CDR3 coding DNA: TGTGCCAGCAGATACCAGGGACAAACCTACGAGCAGTTCTTC.

The table lists this clonotype with many counts. The chain is built from TRBV14 and TRBJ1-3; D is undetermined. V lost 0 bases, J lost 0 bases, and 9 bases lay in between. CDR1 is SGHDN, CDR2 FVKESK, per germline. This CDR3 is built from 16 residues. CDR3 sequence: CASSQEVAPSGNTIYF. The CDR3 nucleotides read TGTGCCAGCAGCCAAGAAGTAGCTCCCTCTGGAAACACCATATATTTT.

The chain joins TRBV19 to TRBJ1-6; D is perhaps TRBD1 (5 bases). V was pared by 0 bases and J by 0 bases, with 12 bases between. The CDR3 contains 18 residues. Germline values: CDR1 LNHDA, CDR2 SQIVND (reference sequence). This CDR3 is CASSIDWGVSSYNSPLHF. As DNA, the CDR3 is TGTGCCAGTAGTATAGATTGGGGGGTAAGCTCCTATAATTCACCCCTCCACTTT. The full variable domain, its missing parts supplied by reference TRBV19 and TRBJ1-6, is DGGITQSPKYLFRKEGQNVTLSCEQNLNHDAMYWYRQDPGQGLRLIYYSQIVNDFQKGDIAEGYSVSREKKESFPLTVTSAQKNPTAFYLCASSIDWGVSSYNSPLHFGNGTRLTVT.

This clonotype has just one count. This chain connects TRBV20-1 to TRBJ1-1; no definite D call. Per the germline V gene, CDR1 is DFQATT and CDR2 is SNEGSKA (reference sequence). The CDR3 contains 14 residues. Between the trimmed V and J ends, which lost 4 bases and 3 bases, there was a span of 15 bases. The CDR3 DNA is TGCAGTGCTAAGAGGGCCGGACTGGACACTGAAGCTTTCTTT. This gives the protein CSAKRAGLDTEAFF.

This clonotype was seen repeatedly, ten times or more. V is TRBV4-3 and J is TRBJ1-6, with D uncertain. The CDR3 spans 12 residues. V was pared by 3 bases and J by 7 bases, with 4 bases between. Germline assignment: CDR1 LGHNA and CDR2 YSLEER. Written as DNA, the CDR3 is TGCGCCAGCAGCCACGGAAATTCACCCCTCCACTTT. Amino acid sequence: CASSHGNSPLHF.

This rearrangement joins TRBV7-2 to TRBJ1-1; D not certain. There are 12 residues in the CDR3. Germline CDR1 and CDR2: SGHTA and FQGNSA. Trimming stripped 11 bases from V and 4 bases from J, with 14 bases between. The CDR3 loop reads CAESGRSTEAFF. CDR3 nucleotides: TGTGCCGAGAGTGGCAGGTCCACTGAAGCTTTCTTT.

This clonotype was counted only a few times. This chain links TRBV9 with TRBJ2-1; TRBD1 agrees at 8 bases. This CDR3 contains 17 residues. With 3 bases clipped from V and 13 bases from J, the junction kept 21 bases outside the gene matches. Per the germline V gene, CDR1 is SGDLS and CDR2 is YYNGEE. This CDR3 is CASSEGLGTGNREGQFF. The CDR3 bases are TGTGCCAGCAGCGAGGGGCTAGGGACAGGAAACAGGGAAGGACAGTTCTTC. Variable domain in full (rest from reference TRBV9 and TRBJ2-1): DSGVTQTPKHLITATGQRVTLRCSPRSGDLSVYWYQQSLDQGLQFLIQYYNGEERAKGNILERFSAQQFPDLHSELNLSSLELGDSALYFCASSEGLGTGNREGQFFGPGTRLTVL.

The V call is TRBV9, the J call TRBJ1-5; D may be TRBD1 (5 bases). The CDR3 runs to 13 residues. V lost 0 bases and J lost 11, with 12 bases in between. CDR1 and CDR2 (germline): SGDLS, YYNGEE. CDR3 sequence (DNA): TGTGCCAGCAGCGTAGAGGGGCGGGAGACCCAGCATTTT. It yields the protein CASSVEGRETQHF.

The rearrangement links TRBV25-1 to TRBJ1-2, with D possibly TRBD1 on 5 matching bases. Trimming took off 3 bases at V and 3 bases at J, with 14 bases between the two ends. Germline assignment: CDR1 MGHDK and CDR2 SYGVNS. This CDR3 is built from 15 residues. The CDR3 bases are TGTGCCAGCAGTGATTTTGTTTCGGGGGACTATGGCTACACCTTC. It is translated as CASSDFVSGDYGYTF.

The chain couples TRBV24-1 to TRBJ2-5; D remains ambiguous. V was trimmed by 4 bases and J by 9 bases, leaving 11 bases between them. CDR1 is KGHDR and CDR2 is SFDVKD in the germline V gene. The CDR3 is 12 amino acids. CDR3 DNA sequence: TGTGCCACCAGTGAAGAAGGGTGGTCCCAGTACTTC. It codes for CATSEEGWSQYF.

At least ten counts were recorded for this clonotype. J is TRBJ2-7 and V is TRBV6-1; D unresolved. Germline V gene lookup returns CDR1 MNHNS and CDR2 SASEGT. CDR3 length: 11 residues. Trimming pared 4 bases from V and 9 bases from J, leaving 10 bases between. CDR3 DNA sequence: TGTGCCAGCAGTGCTTTGGAGCGGCAGTACTTC. Translation: CASSALERQYF.

Many counts were recorded for this clonotype. The rearrangement uses TRBV9 and TRBJ2-5; possible D gene TRBD2, 5 bases. V lost 0 bases to trimming and J lost 4 bases, with 13 bases between them. The CDR3 totals 15 residues. The germline CDR1 and CDR2 sequences are SGDLS and YYNGEE. CDR3 in amino acids: CASSVEEGSRETQYF. The CDR3 nucleotides are TGTGCCAGCAGCGTAGAGGAAGGGAGCAGAGAGACCCAGTACTTC.

As concerns this clonotype: Since a much larger clone is just one base distant, this may be a read error. The genes are TRBV6-2 or TRBV6-3 and TRBJ2-5, with D uncertain. Germline CDR1 reads MNHEY; CDR2 reads SVGEGT. This CDR3 is 13 amino acids long. The CDR3, as DNA: TGTGCCGGCAGCTTCAGGAACCAAGAGACCCAGTACTTC. Amino acid sequence: CAGSFRNQETQYF.

This clonotype has at least ten counts. This rearrangement joins TRBV7-9 to TRBJ1-6, with TRBD1 as a possible D gene (5 bases). Germline V CDR1 and CDR2: SEHNR, FQNEAQ (reference sequence). V was shortened by 5 bases and J by 8 bases, with 31 bases between the two germline ends. This CDR3 comprises 20 residues. In DNA, the CDR3 is TGTGCCAGCAGCGACACCTATGACAGTCCCAGCCCCATAAATGATTCACCCCTCCACTTT. Encoded protein: CASSDTYDSPSPINDSPLHF.

This clonotype was detected many times. The J gene is TRBJ2-1, the V gene TRBV6-4; D is undetermined. CDR3 length equals 16 residues. V was cut by 0 bases and J by 2 bases, with 11 bases left in between. CDR1 is MRHNA and CDR2 is SNTAGT in the germline V gene. CDR3 bases: TGTGCCAGCAGTGACTCGGTGGGGATGCCCTACAATGAGCAGTTCTTC. This translates into CASSDSVGMPYNEQFF.

The chain couples TRBV7-3 to TRBJ2-7; D unclear. Germline CDR1 SGHTA, CDR2 FQGTGA. This CDR3 region has 14 residues. Between the trimmed V and J ends, which lost 5 bases and 5 bases, there was a span of 16 bases. CDR3 sequence: CASSMGYDLDEQYF. The CDR3 nucleotides are TGTGCCAGCAGCATGGGGTACGACCTGGACGAGCAGTACTTC.

This clonotype was found once. One end of the junction is discordant with germline, which a read error may explain. The chain links TRBV4-2 to TRBJ1-2, with D perhaps matching TRBD1 (5 bases). Looked up from germline, CDR1 is LGHNA and CDR2 is YNFKEQ. The CDR3 loop spans 18 amino acids. CDR3 in DNA: TGTGCCAGCAGCCATCCTCTCCCGGGACTGACCACCGACTATGGCTACGCCTTC. Its translation is CASSHPLPGLTTDYGYAF.

In regard to this clonotype: This may be a read error: a much more frequent sequence differs by one nucleotide. This chain uses TRBV10-3 with TRBJ2-7; maybe TRBD1 (6 bases). The CDR3 length is 16 residues. V shed 3 bases and J shed 1 base, with 16 bases lying between them. Germline V lookup: CDR1 ENHRY, CDR2 SYGVKD. The CDR3 is CAISESGGSGSYEQYF. The CDR3 DNA reads as TGTGCCATCAGTGAAAGTGGGGGCTCCGGTTCCTACGAGCAGTACTTC.

This clonotype has at least ten counts. The chain has TRBV3-1 and TRBJ2-7, with D possibly being TRBD2 (5 bases). Germline CDR1 reads LGHDT; CDR2 reads YNNKEL (reference sequence). The CDR3 totals 13 residues. V lost 3 bases, J lost 5 bases, and 11 bases lay in between. The CDR3 bases are TGTGCCAGCAGCCACCCACTAGGCCACGAGCAGTACTTC. As protein: CASSHPLGHEQYF.

The gene calls are TRBV7-2 and TRBJ2-5; tentative D call: TRBD2 (6 bases). CDR1 is SGHTA, CDR2 FQGNSA, per germline. The CDR3 loop spans 15 amino acids. Trimming took 3 bases from V and 4 from J, leaving 15 bases between them. CDR3 nucleotides: TGTGCCAGCAGCTTGGAGGTTACTAGCCGAGAGACCCAGTACTTC. It is translated as CASSLEVTSRETQYF.

The V gene is TRBV25-1, the J gene TRBJ2-7, with 11 bases lining up with TRBD1. V was clipped by 3 bases and J by 4 bases; unmatched bases: 5. The germline CDR1 and CDR2 sequences are MGHDK and SYGVNS. The length of the CDR3 is 15 residues. CDR3 nucleotide sequence: TGTGCCAGCAGTGATCCGGGACAGGGGGAATACGAGCAGTACTTC. Amino acids: CASSDPGQGEYEQYF.

This clonotype was counted many times. V gene TRBV7-9 combines with J gene TRBJ1-2; D possibly corresponds to TRBD1 (5 bases). The V and J ends lost 7 bases and 6 bases respectively, with 21 bases between them. The CDR3 sequence is 15 residues long. Germline assignment: CDR1 SEHNR and CDR2 FQNEAQ (reference sequence). The CDR3 coding sequence is TGTGCCAGCATCCCCTGGGGCCGTTCGGGGCATGGCTACACCTTC. Its protein product is CASIPWGRSGHGYTF. The entire variable domain, with the rest obtained from reference TRBV7-9 and TRBJ1-2, is as follows: DTGVSQNPRHKITKRGQNVTFRCDPISEHNRLYWYRQTLGQGPEFLTYFQNEAQLEKSRLLSDRFSAERPKGSFSTLEIQRTEQGDSAMYLCASIPWGRSGHGYTFGSGTRLTVV.